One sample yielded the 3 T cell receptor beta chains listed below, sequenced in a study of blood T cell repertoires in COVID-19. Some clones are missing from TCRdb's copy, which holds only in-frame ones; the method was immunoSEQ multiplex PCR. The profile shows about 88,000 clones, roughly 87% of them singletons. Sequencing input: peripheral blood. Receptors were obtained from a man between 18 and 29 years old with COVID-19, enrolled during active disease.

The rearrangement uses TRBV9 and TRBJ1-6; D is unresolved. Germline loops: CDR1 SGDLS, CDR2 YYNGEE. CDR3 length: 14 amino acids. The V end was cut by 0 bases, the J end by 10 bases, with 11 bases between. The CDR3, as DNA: TGTGCCAGCAGCGTAGGCGGAGGGCGCTCACCCCTCCACTTT. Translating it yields CASSVGGGRSPLHF. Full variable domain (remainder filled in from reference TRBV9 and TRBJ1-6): DSGVTQTPKHLITATGQRVTLRCSPRSGDLSVYWYQQSLDQGLQFLIQYYNGEERAKGNILERFSAQQFPDLHSELNLSSLELGDSALYFCASSVGGGRSPLHFGNGTRLTVT.

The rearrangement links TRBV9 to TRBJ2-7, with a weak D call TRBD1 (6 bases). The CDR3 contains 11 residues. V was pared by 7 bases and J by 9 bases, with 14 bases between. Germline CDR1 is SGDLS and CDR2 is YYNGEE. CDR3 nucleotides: TGTGCCAGCGGACGAGCAGGGGTGCAGTACTTC. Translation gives CASGRAGVQYF.

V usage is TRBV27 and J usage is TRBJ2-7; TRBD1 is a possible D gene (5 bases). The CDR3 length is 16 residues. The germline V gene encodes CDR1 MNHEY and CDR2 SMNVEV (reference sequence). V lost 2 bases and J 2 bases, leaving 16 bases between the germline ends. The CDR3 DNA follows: TGTGCCAGCAGTTTAAGGGTGACAGCTGCCCCCTACGAGCAGTACTTC. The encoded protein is CASSLRVTAAPYEQYF.